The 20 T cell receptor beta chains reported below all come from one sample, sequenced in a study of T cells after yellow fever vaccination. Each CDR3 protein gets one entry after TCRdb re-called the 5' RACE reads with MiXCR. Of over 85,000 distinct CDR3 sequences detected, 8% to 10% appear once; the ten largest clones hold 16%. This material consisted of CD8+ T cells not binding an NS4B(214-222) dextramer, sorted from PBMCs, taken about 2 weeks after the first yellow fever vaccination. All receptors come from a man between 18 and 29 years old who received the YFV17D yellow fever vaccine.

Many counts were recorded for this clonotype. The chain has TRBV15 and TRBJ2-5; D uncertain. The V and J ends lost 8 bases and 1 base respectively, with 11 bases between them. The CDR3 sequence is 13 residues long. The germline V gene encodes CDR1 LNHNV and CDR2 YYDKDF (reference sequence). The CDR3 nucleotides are TGTGCCACCTCCTATCTAGTCCAAGAGACCCAGTACTTC. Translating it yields CATSYLVQETQYF.

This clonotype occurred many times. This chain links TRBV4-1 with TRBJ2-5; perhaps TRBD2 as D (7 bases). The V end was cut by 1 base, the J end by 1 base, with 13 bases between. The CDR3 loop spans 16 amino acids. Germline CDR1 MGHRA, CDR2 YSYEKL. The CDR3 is CASSQARGAFQETQYF. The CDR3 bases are TGCGCCAGCAGCCAAGCCCGGGGGGCCTTCCAAGAGACCCAGTACTTC.

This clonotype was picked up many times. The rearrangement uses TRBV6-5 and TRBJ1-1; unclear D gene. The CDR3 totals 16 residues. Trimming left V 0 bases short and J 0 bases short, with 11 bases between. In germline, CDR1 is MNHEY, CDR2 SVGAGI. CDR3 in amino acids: CASSYSLGSLNTEAFF. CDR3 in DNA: TGTGCCAGCAGTTACTCCCTCGGCAGTTTGAACACTGAAGCTTTCTTT.

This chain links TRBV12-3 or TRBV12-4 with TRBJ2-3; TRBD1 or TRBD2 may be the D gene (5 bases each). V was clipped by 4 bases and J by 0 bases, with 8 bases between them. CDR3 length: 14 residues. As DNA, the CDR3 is TGTGCCAGCAGTTCGGGGACCAGCACAGATACGCAGTATTTT. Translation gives CASSSGTSTDTQYF.

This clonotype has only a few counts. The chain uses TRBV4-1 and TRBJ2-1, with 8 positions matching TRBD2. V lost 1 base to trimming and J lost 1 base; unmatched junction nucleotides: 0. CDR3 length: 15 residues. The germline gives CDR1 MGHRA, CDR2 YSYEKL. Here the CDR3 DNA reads TGCGCCAGCAGCCAAGTAGCGGGGTCCTACAATGAGCAGTTCTTC. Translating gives CASSQVAGSYNEQFF.

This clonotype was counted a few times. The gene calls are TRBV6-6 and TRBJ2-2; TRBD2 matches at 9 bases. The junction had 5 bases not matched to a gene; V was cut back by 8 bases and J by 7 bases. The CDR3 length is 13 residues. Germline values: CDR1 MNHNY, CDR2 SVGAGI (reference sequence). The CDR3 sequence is CASGRGGVGELFF. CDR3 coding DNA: TGTGCCAGCGGGCGGGGGGGCGTCGGGGAGCTGTTTTTT.

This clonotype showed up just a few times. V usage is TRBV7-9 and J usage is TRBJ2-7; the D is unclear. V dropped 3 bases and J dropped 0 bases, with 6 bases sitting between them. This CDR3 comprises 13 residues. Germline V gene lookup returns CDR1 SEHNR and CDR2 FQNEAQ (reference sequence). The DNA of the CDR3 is TGTGCCAGCAGCTTTGCCTCCTCCTACGAGCAGTACTTC. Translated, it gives CASSFASSYEQYF. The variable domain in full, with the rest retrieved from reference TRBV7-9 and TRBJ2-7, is DTGVSQNPRHKITKRGQNVTFRCDPISEHNRLYWYRQTLGQGPEFLTYFQNEAQLEKSRLLSDRFSAERPKGSFSTLEIQRTEQGDSAMYLCASSFASSYEQYFGPGTRLTVT.

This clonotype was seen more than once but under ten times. CDR3 sequence reads: CASSQGEGDNSEKLFF. The CDR3 nucleotides are TGTGCCAGCAGCCAGGGGGAGGGGGACAACAGTGAAAAACTGTTTTTT. This rearrangement joins TRBV4-2 to TRBJ1-4; a weak D match, TRBD1 (6 bases). The CDR3 spans 16 residues. The V end lost 3 bases, the J end lost 7 bases, and 18 bases lay between the germline ends. CDR1 and CDR2 (germline): LGHNA, YNFKEQ.

CDR3 coding DNA: TGCGCCAGCAGCTCCCCTGGGTGGGGAGGGCAGCCGGCGACCCAGTACTTC. This translates into CASSSPGWGGQPATQYF. The chain employs TRBV4-1 and TRBJ2-5; 7 bases line up with TRBD2. From germline, CDR1 is MGHRA and CDR2 YSYEKL. V shed 5 bases and J 7 bases; nucleotides not matched to a gene: 19. This CDR3 is built from 17 residues.

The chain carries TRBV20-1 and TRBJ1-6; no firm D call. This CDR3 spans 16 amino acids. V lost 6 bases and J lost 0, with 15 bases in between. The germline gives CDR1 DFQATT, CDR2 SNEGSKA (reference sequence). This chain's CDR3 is CSAKRSFNSYNSPLHF. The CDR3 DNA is TGCAGTGCCAAGAGGTCTTTCAACTCCTATAATTCACCCCTCCACTTT.

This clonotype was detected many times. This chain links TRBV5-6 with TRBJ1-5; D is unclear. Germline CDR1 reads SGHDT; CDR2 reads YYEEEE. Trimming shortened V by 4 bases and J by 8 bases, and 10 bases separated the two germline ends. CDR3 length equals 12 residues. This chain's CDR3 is CASSHLSEPQHF. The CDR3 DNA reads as TGTGCCAGCAGCCACCTTAGTGAGCCCCAGCATTTT.

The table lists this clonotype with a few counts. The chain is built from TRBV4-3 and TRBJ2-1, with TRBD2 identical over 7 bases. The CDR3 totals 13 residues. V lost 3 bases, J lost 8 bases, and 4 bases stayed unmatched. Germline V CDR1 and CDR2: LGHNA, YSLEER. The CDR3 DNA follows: TGCGCCAGCAGCCAGAGACGGGGGGATGAGCAGTTCTTC. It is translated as CASSQRRGDEQFF.

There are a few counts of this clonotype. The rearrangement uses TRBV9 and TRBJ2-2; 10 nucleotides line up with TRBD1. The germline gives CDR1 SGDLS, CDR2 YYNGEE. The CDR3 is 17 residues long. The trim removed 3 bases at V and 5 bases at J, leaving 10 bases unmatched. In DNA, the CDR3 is TGTGCCAGCAGCGGAACCGGGACAGGGGTAGGAACCGGGGAGCTGTTTTTT. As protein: CASSGTGTGVGTGELFF.

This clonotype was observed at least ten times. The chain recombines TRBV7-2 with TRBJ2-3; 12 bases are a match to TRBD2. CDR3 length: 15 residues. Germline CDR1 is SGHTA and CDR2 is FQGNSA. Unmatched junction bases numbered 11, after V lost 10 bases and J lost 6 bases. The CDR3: CATKRLAGDKDTQYF. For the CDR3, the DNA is TGTGCCACTAAAAGACTAGCGGGGGACAAGGATACGCAGTATTTT.

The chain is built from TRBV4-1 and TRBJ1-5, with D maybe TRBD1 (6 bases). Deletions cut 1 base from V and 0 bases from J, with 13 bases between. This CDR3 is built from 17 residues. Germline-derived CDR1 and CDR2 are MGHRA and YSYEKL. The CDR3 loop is CASSQGGYRDSNQPQHF. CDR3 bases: TGCGCCAGCAGCCAAGGCGGTTACAGGGATAGCAATCAGCCCCAGCATTTT.

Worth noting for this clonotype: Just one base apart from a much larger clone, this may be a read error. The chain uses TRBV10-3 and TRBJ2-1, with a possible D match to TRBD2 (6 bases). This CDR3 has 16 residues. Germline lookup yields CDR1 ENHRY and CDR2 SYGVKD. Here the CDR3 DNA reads TGTGCCATCATTGAGTCGAGCCAGCGGGCGTACAATGAGCAGTTCTTC. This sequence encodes CAIIESSQRAYNEQFF.

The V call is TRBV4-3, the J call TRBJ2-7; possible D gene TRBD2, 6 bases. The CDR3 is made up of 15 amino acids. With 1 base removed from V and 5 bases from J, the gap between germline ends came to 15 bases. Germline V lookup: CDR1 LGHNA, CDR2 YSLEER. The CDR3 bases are TGCGCCAGCAGCCAAGCTCTTCGGGGGTTCGACGAGCAGTACTTC. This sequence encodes CASSQALRGFDEQYF.

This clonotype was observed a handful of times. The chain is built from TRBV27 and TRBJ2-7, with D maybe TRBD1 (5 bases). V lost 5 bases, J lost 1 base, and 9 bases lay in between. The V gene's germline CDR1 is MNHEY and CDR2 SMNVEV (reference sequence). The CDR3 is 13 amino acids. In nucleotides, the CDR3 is TGTGCCAGCAGTGTGACAGCGTCCTACGAGCAGTACTTC. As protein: CASSVTASYEQYF.

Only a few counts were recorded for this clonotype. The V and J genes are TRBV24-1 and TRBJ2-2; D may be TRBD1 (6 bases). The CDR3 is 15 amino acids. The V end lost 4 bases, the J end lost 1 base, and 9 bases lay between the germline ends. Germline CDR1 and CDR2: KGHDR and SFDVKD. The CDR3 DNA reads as TGTGCCACCAGTGAACCGGGACAGAACACCGGGGAGCTGTTTTTT. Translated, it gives CATSEPGQNTGELFF.

CDR3 coding DNA: TGTGCCAGCAGTTCCCCCCCCCTAGCGGGGGACCGGGATGAGCAGTTCTTC. Translating it yields CASSSPPLAGDRDEQFF. The chain uses TRBV6-2 or TRBV6-3 and TRBJ2-1, with 10 bases that match TRBD2. Germline loops: CDR1 MNHEY, CDR2 SVGEGT. The CDR3 has 17 amino acids. The junction had 14 bases not matched to a gene; V was cut back by 4 bases and J by 8 bases.